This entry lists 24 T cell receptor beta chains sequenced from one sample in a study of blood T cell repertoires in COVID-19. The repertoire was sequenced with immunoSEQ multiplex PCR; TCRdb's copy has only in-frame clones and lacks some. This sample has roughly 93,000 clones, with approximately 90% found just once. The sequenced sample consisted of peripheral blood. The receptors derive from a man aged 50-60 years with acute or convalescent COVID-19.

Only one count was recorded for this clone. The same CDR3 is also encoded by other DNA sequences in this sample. The CDR3 sequence: CASRTGGGGGYTF. The CDR3 DNA reads as TGTGCCAGCAGAACGGGGGGTGGCGGCGGCTACACCTTC. The V gene is TRBV28, the J gene TRBJ1-2; a weak D match, TRBD1 (5 bases). Trimming removed 6 bases from V and 8 bases from J, with 16 bases in between. The CDR3 runs 13 residues. The V gene's germline CDR1 is MDHEN and CDR2 SYDVKM.

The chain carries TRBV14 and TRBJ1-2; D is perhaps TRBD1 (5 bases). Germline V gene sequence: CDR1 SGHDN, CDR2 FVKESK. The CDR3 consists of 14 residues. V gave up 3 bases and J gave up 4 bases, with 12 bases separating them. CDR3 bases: TGTGCCAGCAGCCAGATAGACAGAGGCTATGGCTACACCTTC. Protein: CASSQIDRGYGYTF.

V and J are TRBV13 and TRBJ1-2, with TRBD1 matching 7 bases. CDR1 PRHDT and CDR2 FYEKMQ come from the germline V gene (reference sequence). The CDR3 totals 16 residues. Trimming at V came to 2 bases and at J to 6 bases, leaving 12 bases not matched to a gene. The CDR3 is CASSLTPGQTEDGYTF. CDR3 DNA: TGTGCCAGCAGCTTAACACCGGGACAGACGGAGGATGGCTACACCTTC.

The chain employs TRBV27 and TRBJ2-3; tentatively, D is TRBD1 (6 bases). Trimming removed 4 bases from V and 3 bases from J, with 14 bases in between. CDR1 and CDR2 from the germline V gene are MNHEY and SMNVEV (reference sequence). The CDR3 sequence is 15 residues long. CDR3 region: CASSSAGAGTDTQYF. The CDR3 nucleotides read TGTGCCAGCAGTTCCGCAGGGGCCGGGACAGATACGCAGTATTTT.

CDR3 amino acids: CASSSAGAPWETQYF. The CDR3 region has the DNA TGTGCCAGCAGCTCCGCAGGGGCTCCGTGGGAGACCCAGTACTTC. The chain carries TRBV11-2 and TRBJ2-5; tentatively, D is TRBD1 (6 bases). The V end lost 4 bases, the J end lost 5 bases, and 17 bases lay between the germline ends. Germline CDR1 and CDR2: SGHAT and FQNNGV. The CDR3 length is 15 residues.

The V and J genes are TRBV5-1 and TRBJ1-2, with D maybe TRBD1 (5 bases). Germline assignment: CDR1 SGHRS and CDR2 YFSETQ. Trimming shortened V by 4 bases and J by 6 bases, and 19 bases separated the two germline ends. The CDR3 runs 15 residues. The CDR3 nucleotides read TGCGCCAGCAGCACCTCGGACACGGGGAGGGATGGCTACACCTTC. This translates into CASSTSDTGRDGYTF.

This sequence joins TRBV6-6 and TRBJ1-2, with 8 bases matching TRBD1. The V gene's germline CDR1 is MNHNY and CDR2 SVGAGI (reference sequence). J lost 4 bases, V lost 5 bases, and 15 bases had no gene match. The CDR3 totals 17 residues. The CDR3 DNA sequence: TGTGCCAGCAGTCTCCGGACAGGGAGGAGGGTTAGCTATGGCTACACCTTC. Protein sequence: CASSLRTGRRVSYGYTF.

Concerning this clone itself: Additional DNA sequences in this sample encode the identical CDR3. DNA of the CDR3: TGTGCCAGCAGCAGGCAGGGGAGCAATCAGCCCCAGCATTTT. It encodes CASSRQGSNQPQHF. The chain combines TRBV5-4 with TRBJ1-5; tentative D call: TRBD1 (6 bases). This CDR3 comprises 14 residues. Per the germline V gene, CDR1 is SGHNT and CDR2 is YYREEE (reference sequence). Trimming cost V 4 bases and J 1 base, with 9 bases left between them.

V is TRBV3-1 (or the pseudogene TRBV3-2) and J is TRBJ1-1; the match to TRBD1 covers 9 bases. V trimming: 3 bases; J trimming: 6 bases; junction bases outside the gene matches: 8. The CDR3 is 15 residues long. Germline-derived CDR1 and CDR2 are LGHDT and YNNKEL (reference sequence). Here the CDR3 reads CASSHTGTGTAEAFF. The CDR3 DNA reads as TGTGCCAGCAGCCATACCGGGACAGGGACAGCTGAAGCTTTCTTT.

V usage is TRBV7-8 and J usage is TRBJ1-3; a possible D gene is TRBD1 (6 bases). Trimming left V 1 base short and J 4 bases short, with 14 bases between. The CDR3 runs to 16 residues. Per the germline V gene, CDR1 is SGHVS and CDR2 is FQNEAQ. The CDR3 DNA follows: TGTGCCAGCAGCTTAGGACCCGGGGGGCAAGGAAACACCATATATTTT. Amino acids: CASSLGPGGQGNTIYF.

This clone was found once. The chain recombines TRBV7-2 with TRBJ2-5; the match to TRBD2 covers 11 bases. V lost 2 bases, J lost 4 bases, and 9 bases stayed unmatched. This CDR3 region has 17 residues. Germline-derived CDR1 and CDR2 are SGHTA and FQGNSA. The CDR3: CASSLIAGGQAGETQYF. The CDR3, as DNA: TGTGCCAGCAGCTTAATAGCGGGGGGGCAGGCTGGAGAGACCCAGTACTTC.

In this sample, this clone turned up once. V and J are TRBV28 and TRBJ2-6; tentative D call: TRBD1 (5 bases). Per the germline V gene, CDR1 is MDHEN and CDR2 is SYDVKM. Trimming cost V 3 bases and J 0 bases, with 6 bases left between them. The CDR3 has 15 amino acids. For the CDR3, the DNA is TGTGCCAGCAGTTTGGACATCTCTGGGGCCAACGTCCTGACTTTC. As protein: CASSLDISGANVLTF.

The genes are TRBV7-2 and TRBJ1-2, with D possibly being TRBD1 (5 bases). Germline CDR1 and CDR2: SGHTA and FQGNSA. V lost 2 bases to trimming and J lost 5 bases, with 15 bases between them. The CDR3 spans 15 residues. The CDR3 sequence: CASSLREIDSYGYTF. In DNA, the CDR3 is TGTGCCAGCAGCTTAAGAGAAATCGACAGTTATGGCTACACCTTC.

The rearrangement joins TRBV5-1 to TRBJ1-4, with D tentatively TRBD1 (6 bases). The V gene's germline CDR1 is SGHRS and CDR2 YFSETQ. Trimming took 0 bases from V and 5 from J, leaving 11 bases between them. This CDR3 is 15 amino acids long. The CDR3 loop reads CASSLGTAFNEKLFF. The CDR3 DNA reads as TGCGCCAGCAGCTTGGGGACAGCCTTCAATGAAAAACTGTTTTTT.

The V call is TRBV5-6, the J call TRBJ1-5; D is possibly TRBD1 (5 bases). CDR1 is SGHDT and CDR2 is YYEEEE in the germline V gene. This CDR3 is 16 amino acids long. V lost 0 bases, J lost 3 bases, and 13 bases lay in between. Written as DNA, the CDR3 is TGTGCCAGCAGCTTGGCCGGGGCGGGAACCAATCAGCCCCAGCATTTT. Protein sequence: CASSLAGAGTNQPQHF.

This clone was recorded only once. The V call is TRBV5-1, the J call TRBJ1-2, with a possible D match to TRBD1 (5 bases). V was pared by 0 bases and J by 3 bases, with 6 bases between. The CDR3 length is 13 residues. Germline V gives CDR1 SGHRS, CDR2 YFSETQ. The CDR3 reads CASSLAGDYGYTF. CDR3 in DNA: TGCGCCAGCAGCTTGGCGGGGGACTATGGCTACACCTTC.

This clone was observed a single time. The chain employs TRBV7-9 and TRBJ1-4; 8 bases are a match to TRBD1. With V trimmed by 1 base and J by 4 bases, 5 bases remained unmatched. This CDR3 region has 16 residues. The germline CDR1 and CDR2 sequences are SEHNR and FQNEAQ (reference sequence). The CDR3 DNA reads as TGTGCCAGCAGCTTAGAGGGACAGGCGGTTAATGAAAAACTGTTTTTT. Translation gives CASSLEGQAVNEKLFF.

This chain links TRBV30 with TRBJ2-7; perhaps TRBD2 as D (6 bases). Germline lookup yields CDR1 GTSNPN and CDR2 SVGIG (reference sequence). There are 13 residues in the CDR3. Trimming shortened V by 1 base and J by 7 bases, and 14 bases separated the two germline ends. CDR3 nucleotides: TGTGCCTGGAGTGGTTCGGCGGGGTATGAGCAGTACGTC. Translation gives CAWSGSAGYEQYV.

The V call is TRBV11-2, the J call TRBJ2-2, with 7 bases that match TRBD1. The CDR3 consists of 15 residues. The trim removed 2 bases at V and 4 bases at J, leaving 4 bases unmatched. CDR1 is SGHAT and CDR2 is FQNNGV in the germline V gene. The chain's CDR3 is CASSLTTGSTGELFF. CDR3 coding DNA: TGTGCCAGCAGCTTAACGACAGGGTCCACCGGGGAGCTGTTTTTT. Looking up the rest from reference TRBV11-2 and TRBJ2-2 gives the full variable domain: EAGVAQSPRYKIIEKRQSVAFWCNPISGHATLYWYQQILGQGPKLLIQFQNNGVVDDSQLPKDRFSAERLKGVDSTLKIQPAKLEDSAVYLCASSLTTGSTGELFFGEGSRLTVL.

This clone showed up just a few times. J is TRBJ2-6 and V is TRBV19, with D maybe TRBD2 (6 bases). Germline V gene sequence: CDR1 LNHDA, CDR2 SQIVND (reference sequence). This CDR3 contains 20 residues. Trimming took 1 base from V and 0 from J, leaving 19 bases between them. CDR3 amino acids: CASSIVIMAGLNSGANVLTF. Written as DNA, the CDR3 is TGTGCCAGTAGTATAGTGATTATGGCGGGACTCAACTCTGGGGCCAACGTCCTGACTTTC.

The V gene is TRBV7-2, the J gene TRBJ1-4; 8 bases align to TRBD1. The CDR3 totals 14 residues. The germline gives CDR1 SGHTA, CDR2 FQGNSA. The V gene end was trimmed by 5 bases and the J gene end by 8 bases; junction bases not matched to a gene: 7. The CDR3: CASSPRTGQEKLFF. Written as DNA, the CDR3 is TGTGCCAGCAGCCCAAGGACAGGGCAGGAAAAACTGTTTTTT.

Here the CDR3 reads CASRPVNTGELFF. CDR3 in DNA: TGTGCCAGCAGACCAGTGAACACCGGGGAGCTGTTTTTT. The chain is built from TRBV5-4 and TRBJ2-2; D is uncertain. Germline V gene lookup returns CDR1 SGHNT and CDR2 YYREEE (reference sequence). Trimming removed 5 bases at V and 1 base at J, with 6 bases between. The CDR3 is made up of 13 amino acids.

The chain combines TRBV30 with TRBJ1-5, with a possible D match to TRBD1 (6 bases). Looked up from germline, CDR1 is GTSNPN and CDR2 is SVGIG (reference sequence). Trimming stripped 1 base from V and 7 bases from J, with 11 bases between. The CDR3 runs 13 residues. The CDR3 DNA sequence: TGTGCCTGGAGTGAGGGGGGGTACCAGCCCCAGCATTTT. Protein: CAWSEGGYQPQHF.

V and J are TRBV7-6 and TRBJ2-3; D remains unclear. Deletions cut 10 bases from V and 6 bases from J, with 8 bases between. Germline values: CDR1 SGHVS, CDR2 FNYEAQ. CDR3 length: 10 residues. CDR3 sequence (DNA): TGTGCCACCGTGGAGGATACGCAGTATTTT. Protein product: CATVEDTQYF.